Listed here is a single TCR beta chain. Antigen unknown. In nominal health when sampled, donors likely had unrecorded immune exposures nonetheless. Trimming cost V 1 base and J 4 bases, with 16 bases left between them. This CDR3 region has 16 residues. Germline assignment: CDR1 SGHAT and CDR2 FQNNGV. This record belongs to a study of cytomegalovirus exposure and HLA in healthy donors. Broader study findings: Prior analysis indicated that the majority of TCR beta V segments exhibited productivity approximately 90% or approximately 30% of the time. A later examination showed that TCR association rates differed by HLA locus, with DRB1 most and HLA-C fewest.

With 60 Vbeta and 13 Jbeta primers, the PCR was carried out. Repertoires were generated with immunoSEQ multiplex PCR, while TCRdb's copy carries only in-frame clones and drops some. The sample lists around 95,000 clones, about 85% occurring once. The sequence derives from a female donor in good health and CMV-seropositive. The rearrangement joins TRBV11-2 to TRBJ2-5; possibly TRBD2 for D (6 bases). Sequences were obtained from PBMCs. CDR3 sequence: CASSLASGVVGETQYF. The CDR3, as DNA: TGTGCCAGCAGCTTAGCGTCGGGAGTTGTCGGAGAGACCCAGTACTTC.